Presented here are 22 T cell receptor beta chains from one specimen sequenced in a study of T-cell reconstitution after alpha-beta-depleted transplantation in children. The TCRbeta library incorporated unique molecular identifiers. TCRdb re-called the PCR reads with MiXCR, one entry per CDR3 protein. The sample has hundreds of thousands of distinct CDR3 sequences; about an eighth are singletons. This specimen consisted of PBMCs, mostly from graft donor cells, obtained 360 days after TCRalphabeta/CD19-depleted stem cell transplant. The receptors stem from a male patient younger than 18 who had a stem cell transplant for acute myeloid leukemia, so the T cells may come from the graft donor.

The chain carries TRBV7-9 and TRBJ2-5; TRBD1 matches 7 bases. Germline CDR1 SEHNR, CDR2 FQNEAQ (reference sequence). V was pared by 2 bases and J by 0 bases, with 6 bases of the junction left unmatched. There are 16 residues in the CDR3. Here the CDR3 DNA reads TGTGCCAGCAGCTTAAGGGGACAGCCGTACCAAGAGACCCAGTACTTC. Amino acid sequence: CASSLRGQPYQETQYF.

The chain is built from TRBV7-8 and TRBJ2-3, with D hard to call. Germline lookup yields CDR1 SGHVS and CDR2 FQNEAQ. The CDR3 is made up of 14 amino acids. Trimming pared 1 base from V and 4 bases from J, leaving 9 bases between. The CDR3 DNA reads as TGTGCCAGCAGCTTAGGGGCTAGTGCAGATACGCAGTATTTT. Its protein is CASSLGASADTQYF.

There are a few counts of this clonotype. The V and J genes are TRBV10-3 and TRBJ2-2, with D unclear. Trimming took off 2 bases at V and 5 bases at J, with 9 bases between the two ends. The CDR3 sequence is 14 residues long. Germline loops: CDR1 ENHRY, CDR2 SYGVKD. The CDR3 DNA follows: TGTGCCATCAGTGAGACATGGGCAACCGGGGAGCTGTTTTTT. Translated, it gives CAISETWATGELFF.

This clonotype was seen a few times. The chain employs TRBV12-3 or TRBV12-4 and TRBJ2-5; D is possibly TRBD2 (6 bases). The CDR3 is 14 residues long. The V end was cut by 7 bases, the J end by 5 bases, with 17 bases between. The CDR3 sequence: CASKWRDSLETQYF. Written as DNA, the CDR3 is TGTGCCAGCAAGTGGCGGGATTCGTTGGAGACCCAGTACTTC.

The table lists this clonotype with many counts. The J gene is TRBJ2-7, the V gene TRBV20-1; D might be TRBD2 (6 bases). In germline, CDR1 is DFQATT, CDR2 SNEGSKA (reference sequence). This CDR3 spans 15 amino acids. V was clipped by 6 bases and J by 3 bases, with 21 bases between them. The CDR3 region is CSASPLEGVHYEQYF. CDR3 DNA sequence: TGCAGTGCCAGCCCTTTGGAGGGAGTACACTACGAGCAGTACTTC.

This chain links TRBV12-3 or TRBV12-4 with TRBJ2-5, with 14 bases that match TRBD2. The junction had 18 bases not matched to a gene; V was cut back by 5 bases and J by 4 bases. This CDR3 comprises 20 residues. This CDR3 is CASSILIGGLAGVLGETQYF. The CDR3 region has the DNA TGTGCCAGCAGTATCCTAATCGGGGGACTAGCGGGAGTATTAGGAGAGACCCAGTACTTC.

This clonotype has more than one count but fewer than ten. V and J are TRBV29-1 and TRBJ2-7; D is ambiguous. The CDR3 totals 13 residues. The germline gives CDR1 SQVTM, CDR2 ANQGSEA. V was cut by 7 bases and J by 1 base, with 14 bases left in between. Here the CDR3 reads CSGRGSFSYEQYF. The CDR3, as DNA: TGCAGCGGGCGAGGCAGCTTTTCCTACGAGCAGTACTTC.

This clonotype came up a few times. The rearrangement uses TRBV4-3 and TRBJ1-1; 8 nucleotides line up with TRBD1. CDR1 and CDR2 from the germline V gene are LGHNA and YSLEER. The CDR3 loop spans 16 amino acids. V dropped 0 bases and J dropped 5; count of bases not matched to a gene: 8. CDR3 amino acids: CASSQDTPGGGTEAFF. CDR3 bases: TGCGCCAGCAGCCAAGATACCCCAGGGGGCGGGACTGAAGCTTTCTTT.

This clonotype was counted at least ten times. The CDR3 reads CASSFPRHVTYEQYF. The DNA for the CDR3 is TGTGCCAGCAGTTTCCCCCGACATGTAACCTACGAGCAGTACTTC. The V call is TRBV28, the J call TRBJ2-7; D unclear. This CDR3 is 15 amino acids long. From germline, CDR1 is MDHEN and CDR2 SYDVKM. Trimming shortened V by 3 bases and J by 2 bases, and 14 bases separated the two germline ends.

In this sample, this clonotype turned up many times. The CDR3, as DNA: TGCGCCAGCAGCCAAGATCTGATAGACCTGGGCACAGATACGCAGTATTTT. It specifies CASSQDLIDLGTDTQYF. The chain joins TRBV4-3 to TRBJ2-3; D call uncertain. Trimming removed 0 bases at V and 1 base at J, with 14 bases between. The CDR3 sequence is 17 residues long. The germline gives CDR1 LGHNA, CDR2 YSLEER.

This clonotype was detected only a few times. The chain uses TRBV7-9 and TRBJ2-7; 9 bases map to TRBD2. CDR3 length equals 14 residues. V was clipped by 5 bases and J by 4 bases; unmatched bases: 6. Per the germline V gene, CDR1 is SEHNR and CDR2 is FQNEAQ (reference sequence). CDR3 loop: CASSDTSGWYEQYF. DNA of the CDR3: TGTGCCAGCAGCGATACTAGCGGGTGGTACGAGCAGTACTTC.

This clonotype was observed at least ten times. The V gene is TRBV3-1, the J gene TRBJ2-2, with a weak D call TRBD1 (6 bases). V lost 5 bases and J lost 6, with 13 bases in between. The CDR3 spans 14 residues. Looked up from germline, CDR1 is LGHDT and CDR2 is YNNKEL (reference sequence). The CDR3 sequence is CASSVRTDPGELFF. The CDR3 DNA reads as TGTGCCAGCAGCGTTCGGACAGATCCCGGGGAGCTGTTTTTT.

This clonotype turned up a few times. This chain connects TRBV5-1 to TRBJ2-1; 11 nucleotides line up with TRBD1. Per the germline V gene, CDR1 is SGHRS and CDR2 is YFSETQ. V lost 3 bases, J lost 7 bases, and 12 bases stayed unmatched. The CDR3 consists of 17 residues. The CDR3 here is CASSWAPGQGVSNEQFF. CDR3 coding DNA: TGCGCCAGCAGCTGGGCCCCGGGACAGGGGGTATCGAATGAGCAGTTCTTC.

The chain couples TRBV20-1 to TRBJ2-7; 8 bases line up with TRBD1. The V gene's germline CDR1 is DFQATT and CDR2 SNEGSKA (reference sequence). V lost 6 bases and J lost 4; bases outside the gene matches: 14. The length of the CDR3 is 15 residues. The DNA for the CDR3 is TGCAGTGCGAATTACAGGGGCAGGGGGCAATACGAGCAGTACTTC. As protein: CSANYRGRGQYEQYF.

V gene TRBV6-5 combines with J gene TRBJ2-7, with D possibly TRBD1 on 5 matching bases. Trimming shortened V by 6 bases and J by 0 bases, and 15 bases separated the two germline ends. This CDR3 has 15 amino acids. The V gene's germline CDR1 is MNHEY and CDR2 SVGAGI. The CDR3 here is CASRLYLQGSYEQYF. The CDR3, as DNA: TGTGCCAGCAGACTTTACCTCCAGGGCTCCTACGAGCAGTACTTC.

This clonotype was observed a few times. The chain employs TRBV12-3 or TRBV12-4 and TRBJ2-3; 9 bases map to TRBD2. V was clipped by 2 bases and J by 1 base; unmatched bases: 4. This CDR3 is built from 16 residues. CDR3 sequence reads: CASSLRLAERTDTQYF. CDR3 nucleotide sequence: TGTGCCAGCAGTTTAAGACTAGCGGAGCGCACAGATACGCAGTATTTT.

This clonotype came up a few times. As DNA, the CDR3 is TGCAGCGTTGGCCCCCTACGGAACACTGAAGCTTTCTTT. Protein: CSVGPLRNTEAFF. This chain connects TRBV29-1 to TRBJ1-1; D is ambiguous. Trimming removed 4 bases from V and 1 base from J, with 10 bases in between. This CDR3 region has 13 residues. Looked up from germline, CDR1 is SQVTM and CDR2 is ANQGSEA.

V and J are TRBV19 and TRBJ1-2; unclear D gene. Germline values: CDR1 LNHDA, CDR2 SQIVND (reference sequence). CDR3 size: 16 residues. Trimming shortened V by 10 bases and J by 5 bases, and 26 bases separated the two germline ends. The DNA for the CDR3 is TGTGCCACCATCGGCACTTTAGGCATCATCCGATATGGCTACACCTTC. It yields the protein CATIGTLGIIRYGYTF.

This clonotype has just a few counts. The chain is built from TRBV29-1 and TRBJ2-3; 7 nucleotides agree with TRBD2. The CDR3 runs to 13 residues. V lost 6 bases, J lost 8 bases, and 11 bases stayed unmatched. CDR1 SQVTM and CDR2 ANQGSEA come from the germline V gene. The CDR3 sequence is CSVERDAYGTQYF. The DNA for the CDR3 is TGCAGCGTCGAGCGGGACGCATATGGTACGCAGTATTTT.

The CDR3 sequence is CASSLGGAWNTIYF. In nucleotides, the CDR3 is TGTGCCAGCAGCTTGGGGGGCGCTTGGAACACCATATATTTT. The chain recombines TRBV16 with TRBJ1-3, with D tentatively TRBD1 (6 bases). The CDR3 is made up of 14 amino acids. V was trimmed by 5 bases and J by 7 bases, leaving 15 bases between them. Germline V gene lookup returns CDR1 KGHSY and CDR2 FQNENV.

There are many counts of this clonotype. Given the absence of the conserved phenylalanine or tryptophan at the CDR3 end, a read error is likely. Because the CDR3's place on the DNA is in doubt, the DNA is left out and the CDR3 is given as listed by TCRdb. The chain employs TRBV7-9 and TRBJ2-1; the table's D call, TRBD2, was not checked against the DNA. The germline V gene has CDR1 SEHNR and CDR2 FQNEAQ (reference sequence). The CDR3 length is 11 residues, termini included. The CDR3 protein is CASSEGLAVVM.

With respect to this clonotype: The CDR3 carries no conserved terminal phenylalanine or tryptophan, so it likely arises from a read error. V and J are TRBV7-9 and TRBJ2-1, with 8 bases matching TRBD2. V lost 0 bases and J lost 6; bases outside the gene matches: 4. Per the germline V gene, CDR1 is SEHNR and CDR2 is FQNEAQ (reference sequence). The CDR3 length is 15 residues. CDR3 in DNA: TGTGCCAGCAGCTTAGCGGGGACTAGACCCAATGAGCAGTTCTAC. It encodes CASSLAGTRPNEQFY.